Listed below are T cell receptor beta chains from one sample, sequenced in a study of cytomegalovirus exposure and HLA in healthy donors. TCRdb keeps only in-frame clones here, not all; method: immunoSEQ multiplex PCR. The sample includes 200,000 or so clones, around 86% of them seen just once. Material for sequencing was PBMCs. These receptors all stem from a woman aged 18-30 years in good health and CMV-seropositive. CDR3s include the opening cysteine and the closing phenylalanine or tryptophan. Each record gives: D gene, clone size, V gene, J gene, CDR3 length, CDR3 DNA, CDR3 protein. D genes are given only for firm matches. Some rows mark clone size as missing; the rest say once, few, many or name a class of expanded clone.

d_call: -
clone_size: -
v_call: TRBV7-6
j_call: TRBJ2-4
cdr3_length: 13
cdr3_nt: TGTGCCAGCAGCTTATCCCCGGGGAACATTCAGTACTTC
cdr3_aa: CASSLSPGNIQYF

d_call: TRBD1
clone_size: -
v_call: TRBV2
j_call: TRBJ1-2
cdr3_length: 14
cdr3_nt: TGTGCCAGCAGGGGGACAGGGTTTTTCTATGGCTACACCTTC
cdr3_aa: CASRGTGFFYGYTF

d_call: -
clone_size: -
v_call: TRBV6-5
j_call: TRBJ1-3
cdr3_length: 16
cdr3_nt: TGTGCCAGCAGTTACGCGGGACGGATCTCTGGAAACACCATATATTTT
cdr3_aa: CASSYAGRISGNTIYF

d_call: -
clone_size: -
v_call: TRBV5-6
j_call: TRBJ1-5
cdr3_length: 16
cdr3_nt: TGTGCCAGCAGTCGGGGATTCGACGCACCCAATCAGCCCCAGCATTTT
cdr3_aa: CASSRGFDAPNQPQHF

d_call: -
clone_size: -
v_call: TRBV5-6
j_call: TRBJ2-3
cdr3_length: 17
cdr3_nt: TGTGCCAGCAGCTTGGGGTCAGCGGGTTTGCTCACAGATACGCAGTATTTT
cdr3_aa: CASSLGSAGLLTDTQYF

d_call: -
clone_size: -
v_call: TRBV5-4
j_call: TRBJ2-1
cdr3_length: 12
cdr3_nt: TGTGCCAGCAGCTTGGCCAGCAATGAGCAGTTCTTC
cdr3_aa: CASSLASNEQFF

d_call: TRBD1
clone_size: once
v_call: TRBV9
j_call: TRBJ2-5
cdr3_length: 17
cdr3_nt: TGTGCCAGCAGCCCCTACTCCGGGACAGGGGGCCTTGAGACCCAGTACTTC
cdr3_aa: CASSPYSGTGGLETQYF

d_call: -
clone_size: -
v_call: TRBV7-6
j_call: TRBJ1-5
cdr3_length: 14
cdr3_nt: TGTGCCAGCAGCTTAGGGGCAGAAAATCAGCCCCAGCATTTT
cdr3_aa: CASSLGAENQPQHF

d_call: -
clone_size: once
v_call: TRBV27
j_call: TRBJ1-1
cdr3_length: 13
cdr3_nt: TGTGCCAGCAGGGACAGCTCGAACACTGAAGCTTTCTTT
cdr3_aa: CASRDSSNTEAFF

d_call: TRBD2
clone_size: -
v_call: TRBV27
j_call: TRBJ2-7
cdr3_length: 13
cdr3_nt: TGTGCCAGCAGTCCGGGACTATCCTACGAGCAGTACTTC
cdr3_aa: CASSPGLSYEQYF

d_call: -
clone_size: -
v_call: TRBV9
j_call: TRBJ2-3
cdr3_length: 15
cdr3_nt: TGTGCCAGCAGCGTATGGGAGACTAGCACAGATACGCAGTATTTT
cdr3_aa: CASSVWETSTDTQYF

d_call: -
clone_size: once
v_call: TRBV5-1
j_call: TRBJ2-5
cdr3_length: 13
cdr3_nt: TGCGCCAGCAGCTTGGCGCAGCAAGAGACCCAGTACTTC
cdr3_aa: CASSLAQQETQYF

d_call: TRBD2
clone_size: once
v_call: TRBV9
j_call: TRBJ2-1
cdr3_length: 17
cdr3_nt: TGTGCCAGCAGCGCTCCATTCACTAGCGGGAGGGACAATGAGCAGTTCTTC
cdr3_aa: CASSAPFTSGRDNEQFF

d_call: -
clone_size: -
v_call: TRBV18
j_call: TRBJ1-2
cdr3_length: 16
cdr3_nt: TGTGCCAGCTCACCCATGGTGCACGGGGGAGGATATGGCTACACCTTC
cdr3_aa: CASSPMVHGGGYGYTF

d_call: TRBD1
clone_size: once
v_call: TRBV28
j_call: TRBJ2-7
cdr3_length: 15
cdr3_nt: TGTGCCAGCAGCTTTCCCAGAGACAGGGGGTACGAGCAGTACTTC
cdr3_aa: CASSFPRDRGYEQYF

d_call: TRBD2
clone_size: few
v_call: TRBV5-1
j_call: TRBJ2-7
cdr3_length: 14
cdr3_nt: TGCGCCAGCAGCTTCGACGGGAGGGACTACGAGCAGTACTTC
cdr3_aa: CASSFDGRDYEQYF

d_call: TRBD2
clone_size: many
v_call: TRBV6-4
j_call: TRBJ2-3
cdr3_length: 14
cdr3_nt: TGTGCCAGCAGTGAACTAGCGGGAGCAGATACGCAGTATTTT
cdr3_aa: CASSELAGADTQYF

d_call: -
clone_size: -
v_call: TRBV28
j_call: TRBJ2-1
cdr3_length: 15
cdr3_nt: TGTGCCAGCAGTTCGGGACTCCGCGTCGGCAATGAGCAGTTCTTC
cdr3_aa: CASSSGLRVGNEQFF

d_call: TRBD2
clone_size: -
v_call: TRBV28
j_call: TRBJ2-1
cdr3_length: 15
cdr3_nt: TGTGCCAGCAGCTCCATGACTAGCGGGAGCGATGAGCAGTTCTTC
cdr3_aa: CASSSMTSGSDEQFF

d_call: TRBD1
clone_size: -
v_call: TRBV27
j_call: TRBJ1-5
cdr3_length: 15
cdr3_nt: TGTGCCAGCAGTCCGGGGACAGTCAGCAATCAGCCCCAGCATTTT
cdr3_aa: CASSPGTVSNQPQHF

d_call: TRBD2
clone_size: -
v_call: TRBV5-4
j_call: TRBJ2-3
cdr3_length: 14
cdr3_nt: TGTGCCAGCGGCGGGACTAGCGGGACAGATACGCAGTATTTT
cdr3_aa: CASGGTSGTDTQYF

d_call: -
clone_size: -
v_call: TRBV9
j_call: TRBJ1-3
cdr3_length: 15
cdr3_nt: TGTGCCAGCAGCGTAGACAGATTCTCTGGAAACACCATATATTTT
cdr3_aa: CASSVDRFSGNTIYF

d_call: TRBD2
clone_size: -
v_call: TRBV10-3
j_call: TRBJ2-1
cdr3_length: 16
cdr3_nt: TGTGCCATCAGAACCTCTAGCGGGAGAATAGGGAATGAGCAGTTCTTC
cdr3_aa: CAIRTSSGRIGNEQFF

d_call: TRBD2
clone_size: -
v_call: TRBV5-4
j_call: TRBJ2-3
cdr3_length: 17
cdr3_nt: TGTGCCAGCAGCCGGACTAGCGGGAGCCTTAGCACAGATACGCAGTATTTT
cdr3_aa: CASSRTSGSLSTDTQYF

d_call: TRBD2
clone_size: -
v_call: TRBV9
j_call: TRBJ2-7
cdr3_length: 12
cdr3_nt: TGTGCCAGCAGCGCGGGGGGTGGCGAGCAGTACTTC
cdr3_aa: CASSAGGGEQYF

d_call: TRBD1
clone_size: -
v_call: TRBV5-1
j_call: TRBJ2-3
cdr3_length: 14
cdr3_nt: TGCGCCAGCAGCTCTAGACAGGGGACAGATACGCAGTATTTT
cdr3_aa: CASSSRQGTDTQYF

d_call: -
clone_size: -
v_call: TRBV28
j_call: TRBJ1-4
cdr3_length: 16
cdr3_nt: TGTGCCAGCAGTTTAGACCAGGGTGCAACTAATGAAAAACTGTTTTTT
cdr3_aa: CASSLDQGATNEKLFF

d_call: -
clone_size: -
v_call: TRBV6-1
j_call: TRBJ2-7
cdr3_length: 14
cdr3_nt: TGTGCCTCAGTTAGGGGTCAGTTGTGTTACGAGCAGTACTTC
cdr3_aa: CASVRGQLCYEQYF

d_call: TRBD2
clone_size: -
v_call: TRBV5-1
j_call: TRBJ2-1
cdr3_length: 17
cdr3_nt: TGCGCCAGCAGCCCCCTGCACGGGAGGGATTACTACAATGAGCAGTTCTTC
cdr3_aa: CASSPLHGRDYYNEQFF

d_call: TRBD1
clone_size: -
v_call: TRBV5-1
j_call: TRBJ1-1
cdr3_length: 13
cdr3_nt: TGCGCCAGCAGCCGTACAGGGGGCACTGAAGCTTTCTTT
cdr3_aa: CASSRTGGTEAFF

d_call: TRBD1
clone_size: -
v_call: TRBV10-1
j_call: TRBJ2-3
cdr3_length: 13
cdr3_nt: TGCGCCAGCAGTTGGGACAGGTCCGATACGCAGTATTTT
cdr3_aa: CASSWDRSDTQYF

d_call: -
clone_size: once
v_call: TRBV19
j_call: TRBJ2-5
cdr3_length: 15
cdr3_nt: TGTGCCAGTAGTATTCGGACAGCATACCAAGAGACCCAGTACTTC
cdr3_aa: CASSIRTAYQETQYF

d_call: -
clone_size: -
v_call: TRBV5-6
j_call: TRBJ1-5
cdr3_length: 15
cdr3_nt: TGTGCCAGCAGCTTGTGGGGGGAAGGCAATCAGCCCCAGCATTTT
cdr3_aa: CASSLWGEGNQPQHF

d_call: TRBD1
clone_size: -
v_call: TRBV11-2
j_call: TRBJ1-5
cdr3_length: 14
cdr3_nt: TGTGCCAGCAGCTCAGGACAGGGGTATCAGCCCCAGCATTTT
cdr3_aa: CASSSGQGYQPQHF

d_call: -
clone_size: -
v_call: TRBV27
j_call: TRBJ2-1
cdr3_length: 15
cdr3_nt: TGTGCCAGCAGACAACGAAGGGACTCGGCCAATGAGCAGTTCTTC
cdr3_aa: CASRQRRDSANEQFF

d_call: TRBD1
clone_size: -
v_call: TRBV2
j_call: TRBJ2-1
cdr3_length: 13
cdr3_nt: TGTGCCAGCGGGACAGACAGCTACAATGAGCAGTTCTTC
cdr3_aa: CASGTDSYNEQFF

d_call: TRBD2
clone_size: -
v_call: TRBV13
j_call: TRBJ2-1
cdr3_length: 12
cdr3_nt: TGTGCCAGCAGCTTAATTAGCGGGACGAAGTTCTTC
cdr3_aa: CASSLISGTKFF

d_call: -
clone_size: -
v_call: TRBV20-1
j_call: TRBJ2-5
cdr3_length: 10
cdr3_nt: TGCAGTGCTTCTCAAGAGACCCAGTACTTC
cdr3_aa: CSASQETQYF

d_call: TRBD1
clone_size: -
v_call: TRBV4-1
j_call: TRBJ2-1
cdr3_length: 17
cdr3_nt: TGCGCCAGCAGCCAACCCCGATCCAGGGGGCGCGTCAATGAGCAGTTCTTC
cdr3_aa: CASSQPRSRGRVNEQFF

d_call: -
clone_size: once
v_call: TRBV7-6
j_call: TRBJ1-1
cdr3_length: 13
cdr3_nt: TGTGCCAGCAGCTTAATGCGGGACACTGAAGCTTTCTTT
cdr3_aa: CASSLMRDTEAFF

d_call: TRBD1
clone_size: -
v_call: TRBV7-9
j_call: TRBJ1-5
cdr3_length: 16
cdr3_nt: TGTGCCAGCAGCTTAGGTGGGACAGGGTCAAGTCAGCCCCAGCATTTT
cdr3_aa: CASSLGGTGSSQPQHF

d_call: TRBD2
clone_size: once
v_call: TRBV6-1
j_call: TRBJ2-7
cdr3_length: 15
cdr3_nt: TGTGCCAGCAGTGAGTTAGCGACTAGCGGATACGAGCAGTACTTC
cdr3_aa: CASSELATSGYEQYF

d_call: TRBD1
clone_size: -
v_call: TRBV15
j_call: TRBJ1-5
cdr3_length: 16
cdr3_nt: TGTGCCACCAGCGGGACAGTACAATATAGCAATCAGCCCCAGCATTTT
cdr3_aa: CATSGTVQYSNQPQHF

d_call: -
clone_size: -
v_call: TRBV27
j_call: TRBJ1-1
cdr3_length: 13
cdr3_nt: TGTGCCAGCAGTTTAGGGTCCCAGGGGGAAGCTTTCTTT
cdr3_aa: CASSLGSQGEAFF

d_call: TRBD2
clone_size: -
v_call: TRBV14
j_call: TRBJ2-7
cdr3_length: 17
cdr3_nt: TGTGCCAGCAGCATACATTCTGGGTGGGAGGGCCCCTACGAGCAGTACTTC
cdr3_aa: CASSIHSGWEGPYEQYF

d_call: TRBD2
clone_size: -
v_call: TRBV12-5
j_call: TRBJ2-3
cdr3_length: 16
cdr3_nt: TGTGCTAGTGGCCTGGGACTAGCGGGATCCACAGATACGCAGTATTTT
cdr3_aa: CASGLGLAGSTDTQYF

d_call: -
clone_size: -
v_call: TRBV13
j_call: TRBJ2-7
cdr3_length: 13
cdr3_nt: TGTGCCAGCAGCCACGGCGGAGCCTACGAGCAGTACTTC
cdr3_aa: CASSHGGAYEQYF

d_call: -
clone_size: -
v_call: TRBV5-6
j_call: TRBJ2-3
cdr3_length: 14
cdr3_nt: TGTGCCAGCAGCCCTCGTGGGACAACAGATACGCAGTATTTT
cdr3_aa: CASSPRGTTDTQYF

d_call: -
clone_size: -
v_call: TRBV2
j_call: TRBJ1-1
cdr3_length: 19
cdr3_nt: TGTGCCAGCAGTGATTCATCTGAGACGGCAGCTCTAACTATCACTGAAGCTTTCTTT
cdr3_aa: CASSDSSETAALTITEAFF

d_call: -
clone_size: -
v_call: TRBV15
j_call: TRBJ1-2
cdr3_length: 14
cdr3_nt: TGTGCCACCAGCAGAGCCCAGGGTGACTATGGCTACACCTTC
cdr3_aa: CATSRAQGDYGYTF

d_call: TRBD1
clone_size: -
v_call: TRBV6-5
j_call: TRBJ1-1
cdr3_length: 14
cdr3_nt: TGTGCCAGCAGCTCCGGGACAGGGCTGACTGAAGCTTTCTTT
cdr3_aa: CASSSGTGLTEAFF

d_call: -
clone_size: -
v_call: TRBV9
j_call: TRBJ1-2
cdr3_length: 15
cdr3_nt: TGTGCCAGCAGCCTCCTAGGGAGCCAGGACTATGGCTACACCTTC
cdr3_aa: CASSLLGSQDYGYTF